This is a list of T cell receptor beta chains from one sample in a study of T cell repertoires in cytomegalovirus infection. TCRdb recomputed calls from the reads with MiXCR, one row per CDR3 protein. Here the sample spans 200,000 to 300,000 distinct CDR3 sequences, roughly 10% being singletons. The sequencing sample was made of PBMCs. These receptors originate from a human donor in good health (CMV status not recorded). Some clones in this sample may be carry-over from other donors' samples. The conserved cysteine and the conserved F or W are not part of the CDR3 here. Not all rows give a size; the values are once, few, many and, for expanded clones, a class.

clone_size v_call cdr3_aa
many TRBV6-6 ASSDHRDLTYEQY
many TRBV28 ASSFNRGLVEKLF
many TRBV5-6 ASSMNPAARANVLT
- TRBV7-9 ASSISGRSVIY
- TRBV10-3 AISERWVAGGPSSYNEQF
many TRBV7-2 ASSLGGLGETQY
many TRBV7-2 ASSRSGREGEKLF
many TRBV12-3/TRBV12-4 ASSWDRGNQPQH
many TRBV20-1 SATYNQGYGYT
few TRBV5-6 ASSFQGGSSYEQY
many TRBV10-1 ASTTSGGTEAF
many TRBV19 ATGPPNYGYT
few TRBV28 ASSRGGVETQY
many TRBV7-2 ASSRDFMNSPLH
- TRBV9 ASSVRENTEAF
few TRBV18 ASSPTAIQGYT
- TRBV28 ASSSPLGQGAGGYT
many TRBV7-2 ASSAEQGVYSIPTEAF
many TRBV6-2/TRBV6-3 ASSRGTPKDEAF
few TRBV7-2 ASSLGGLALPGELF
- TRBV5-1 ASSLRRGVTTTDTQY
many TRBV7-2 ASSRGTVSSGNTIY
- TRBV12-3/TRBV12-4 ASSLGPYQPQH